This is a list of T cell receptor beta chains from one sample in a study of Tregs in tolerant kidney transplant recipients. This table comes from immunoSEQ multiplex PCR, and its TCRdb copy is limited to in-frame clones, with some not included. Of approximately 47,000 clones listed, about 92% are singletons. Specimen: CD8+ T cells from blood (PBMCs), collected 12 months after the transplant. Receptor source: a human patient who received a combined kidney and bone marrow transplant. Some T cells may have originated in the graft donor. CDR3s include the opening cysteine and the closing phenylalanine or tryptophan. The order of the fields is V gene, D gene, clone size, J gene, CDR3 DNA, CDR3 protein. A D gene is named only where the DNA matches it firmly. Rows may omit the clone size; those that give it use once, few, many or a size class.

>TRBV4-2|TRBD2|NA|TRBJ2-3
TGTGCCAGCAGCCCGTTACTACGCGGGGGGAAAAGCACAGATACGCAGTATTTT
CASSPLLRGGKSTDTQYF
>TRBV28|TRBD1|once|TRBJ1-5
TGTGCCAGCAGTTTCCGCGTCCAGGGGGTTAGCAATCAGCCCCAGCATTTT
CASSFRVQGVSNQPQHF
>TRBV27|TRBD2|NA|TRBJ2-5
TGTGCCAGCAGTTTAAAGGGACTAGCGGCGAGACAAGAGACCCAGTACTTC
CASSLKGLAARQETQYF
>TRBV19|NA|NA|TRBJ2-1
TGTGCCAGTACTCAGTCCAGCTCCTACAATGAGCAGTTCTTC
CASTQSSSYNEQFF
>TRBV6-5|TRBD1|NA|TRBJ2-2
TGTGCCAGCAGTTACTGGACAGGGTTCACCGGGGAGCTGTTTTTT
CASSYWTGFTGELFF
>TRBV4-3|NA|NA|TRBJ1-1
TGCGCCAGCAGTCTCAAACATGGCCAGGGGAACACTGAAGCTTTCTTT
CASSLKHGQGNTEAFF
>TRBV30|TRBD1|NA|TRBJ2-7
TGTGCCTGGAGGCCCGGGACAGCAATTTACGAGCAGTACTTC
CAWRPGTAIYEQYF
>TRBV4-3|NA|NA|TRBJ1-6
TGCGCCAGCAGCCAAGTCAGGACAGCATATAATTCACCCCTCCACTTT
CASSQVRTAYNSPLHF
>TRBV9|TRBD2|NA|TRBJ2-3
TGTGCCAGCAGCGCTGACGGACTAGCGGGATTGACAGATACGCAGTATTTT
CASSADGLAGLTDTQYF
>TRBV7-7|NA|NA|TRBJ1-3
TGTGCCAGCAGCTTAGAGGCAGGGGCTGGAAACACCATATATTTT
CASSLEAGAGNTIYF
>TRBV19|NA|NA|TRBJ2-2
TGTGCCAGTATTGCGAACGAACGAGGTGTCGGGGAGCTGTTTTTT
CASIANERGVGELFF
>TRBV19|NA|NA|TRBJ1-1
TGTGCCAGTAGCGAAGGGGACACTGAAGCTTTCTTT
CASSEGDTEAFF
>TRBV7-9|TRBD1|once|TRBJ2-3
TGTGCCAGCAGCCCGCGGACAGGTTACACAGATACGCAGTATTTT
CASSPRTGYTDTQYF
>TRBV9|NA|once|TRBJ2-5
TGTGCCAGCAGCGTCGGGACTTCGAATCAAGAGACCCAGTACTTC
CASSVGTSNQETQYF
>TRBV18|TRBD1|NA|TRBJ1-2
TGTGCCAGCTCACCCCCCAGGGGCAGGGGGGCTTACGGCTACACCTTC
CASSPPRGRGAYGYTF
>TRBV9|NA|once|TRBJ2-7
TGTGCCAGCAGCGCCAGCGGGTTTACCTACGAGCAGTACTTC
CASSASGFTYEQYF
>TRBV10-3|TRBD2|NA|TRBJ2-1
TGTGCCACCACCCGGACTAGCGGGATCAACAATGAGCAGTTCTTC
CATTRTSGINNEQFF
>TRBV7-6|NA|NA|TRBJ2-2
TGTGCCAGCAGCTTAGGGGGGCTGGGAAGCGGGGAGCTGTTTTTT
CASSLGGLGSGELFF
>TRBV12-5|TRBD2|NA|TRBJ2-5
TGTCCAGAGTCTTCCGGGGAGGGGAGGAGGGAGACCCAGTACTTC
CPESSGEGRRETQYF
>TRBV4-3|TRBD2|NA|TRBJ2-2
TGCGCCAGCAGCCAAGATTTGACGGGAGGCCTAAACACCGGGGAGCTGTTTTTT
CASSQDLTGGLNTGELFF
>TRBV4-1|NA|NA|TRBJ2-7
TGCGCCAGCAGCCAAGATGCAGGGTGGTCCTACGAGCAGTACTTC
CASSQDAGWSYEQYF
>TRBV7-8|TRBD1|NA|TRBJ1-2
TGTGCCAGCAGCGAAGGGACAGGGTCTAACTATGGCTACACCTTC
CASSEGTGSNYGYTF
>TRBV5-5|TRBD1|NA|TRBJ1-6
TGTGCCAGCAGCTTAGATCGGGACAGTCATAATTCACCCCTCCACTTT
CASSLDRDSHNSPLHF
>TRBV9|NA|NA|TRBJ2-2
TGTGCCAGCAGCGTAGCGAGCACCGGGGAGCTGTTTTTT
CASSVASTGELFF
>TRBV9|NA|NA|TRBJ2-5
TGTGCCAGCAGCGGCCCCAGCGGACAAGAGACCCAGTACTTC
CASSGPSGQETQYF
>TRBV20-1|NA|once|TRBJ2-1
TGCAGTGCTAGAGGCGGGAATGAGCAGTTCTTC
CSARGGNEQFF
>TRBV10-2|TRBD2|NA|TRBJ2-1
TGCGCCAGCAGTGACCCGGGACTAGCGGTCGATGAGCAGTTCTTC
CASSDPGLAVDEQFF
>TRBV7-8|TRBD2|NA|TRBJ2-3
TGTGCCAGCAGCTTAGCGGGGGGGGTCACAGATACGCAGTATTTT
CASSLAGGVTDTQYF
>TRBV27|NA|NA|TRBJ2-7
TGTGCCAGCCGGCCGGGGGAGCGGGTGTACTACGAGCAGTACTTC
CASRPGERVYYEQYF
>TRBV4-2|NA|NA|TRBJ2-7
TGTGCCAGCAGCCAAGATCCCATTAGCGAGGCCTACGAGCAGTACTTC
CASSQDPISEAYEQYF
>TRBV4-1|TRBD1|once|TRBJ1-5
TGCGCCAGCAGCGACCGACAGGGGAGGGTTAATCAGCCCCAGCATTTT
CASSDRQGRVNQPQHF
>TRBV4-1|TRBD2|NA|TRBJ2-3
TGCGCCAGCAGCCAAGAAGGACTAGTTAGCACAGATACGCAGTATTTT
CASSQEGLVSTDTQYF
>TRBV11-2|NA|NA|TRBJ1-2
TGTGCCAGCAGCTTAGGCCGACTTTCTAACTATGGCTACACCTTC
CASSLGRLSNYGYTF
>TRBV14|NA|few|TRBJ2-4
TGTGCCAGCAGCCAGAAGGGGCAGGGCAAAAACATTCAGTACTTC
CASSQKGQGKNIQYF
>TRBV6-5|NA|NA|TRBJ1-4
TGTGCCAGCCGACCTCCGGGACATGGCGAAAAACTGTTTTTT
CASRPPGHGEKLFF
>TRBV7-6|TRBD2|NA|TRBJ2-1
TGTGCCAGCAGCCCTTGGACTAGCGGGAGCTCCTACAATGAGCAGTTCTTC
CASSPWTSGSSYNEQFF
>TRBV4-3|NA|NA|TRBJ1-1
TGCGCCAGCAGTACCGTGGCAGGGGTTGGCACTGAAGCTTTCTTT
CASSTVAGVGTEAFF
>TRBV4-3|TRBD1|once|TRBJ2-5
TGCGCCAGCAGCCGACAGGGACGGTTAGAGACCCAGTACTTC
CASSRQGRLETQYF
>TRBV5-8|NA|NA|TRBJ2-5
TGTGCCAGCAGCTTGGGCCTTACAGAAGCCCAGTACTTC
CASSLGLTEAQYF
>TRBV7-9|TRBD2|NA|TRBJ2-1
TGTGCCAGCAGCTTAGCGCAACTAGCGACAACCTACAATGAGCAGTTCTTC
CASSLAQLATTYNEQFF
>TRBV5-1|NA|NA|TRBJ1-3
TGCGCCAGCCGACAGGAGATCGGAAACACCATATATTTT
CASRQEIGNTIYF
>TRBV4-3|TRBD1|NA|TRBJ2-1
TGCGCCAGCAGCCCGAGGGGCACAGGGGGGCAGTTCTTC
CASSPRGTGGQFF
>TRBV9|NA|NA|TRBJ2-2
TGTGCCAGCAGCGTAGACCGTGAACTTTTGAACACCGGGGAGCTGTTTTTT
CASSVDRELLNTGELFF
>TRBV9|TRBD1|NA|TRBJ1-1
TGTGCCAGCAGCGCCACAGGGGGATCGAACACTGAAGCTTTCTTT
CASSATGGSNTEAFF
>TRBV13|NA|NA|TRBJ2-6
TGTGCCAGCAGCAAGGCTAGCGCGCACTCTGGGGCCAACGTCCTGACTTTC
CASSKASAHSGANVLTF
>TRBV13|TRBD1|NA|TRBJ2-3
TGTGCCAGCAGCAAGGGACAGGGGATAGACACAGATACGCAGTATTTT
CASSKGQGIDTDTQYF
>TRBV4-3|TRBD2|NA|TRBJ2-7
TGCGCCAGCAGCCAAGATGGGACTAGAGACTACGAGCAGTACTTC
CASSQDGTRDYEQYF
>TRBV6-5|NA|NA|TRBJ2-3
TGTGCCAGCAGTTACTCGAGGAATACTATCACAGATACGCAGTATTTT
CASSYSRNTITDTQYF
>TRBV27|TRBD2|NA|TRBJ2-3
TGTGCCAGCAGTTTATGGGCTAGCGGGAGGGGCACAGATACGCAGTATTTT
CASSLWASGRGTDTQYF
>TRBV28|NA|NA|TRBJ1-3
TGTGCCAGCAGTTTCGGGTACGGAAACACCATATATTTT
CASSFGYGNTIYF
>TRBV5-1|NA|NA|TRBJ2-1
TGCGCCAGCAGCTGGACGGGGGAATCCTACAATGAGCAGTTCTTC
CASSWTGESYNEQFF
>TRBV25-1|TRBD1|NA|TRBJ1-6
TGTGCCAGCAGTGAATTCGTGGGACAGGGGTACCATTCACCCCTCCACTTT
CASSEFVGQGYHSPLHF
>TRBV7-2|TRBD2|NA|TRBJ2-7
TGTGCCAGCAGCTTGACTAGCGGGAGGACCTACGAGCAGTACTTC
CASSLTSGRTYEQYF